This T cell receptor (beta chain) is from a study of response to subunit inactivated influenza vaccine. TCRdb re-called the RT-PCR reads with MiXCR, one entry per CDR3 protein. The table has under 500,000 distinct CDR3 sequences, approximately 11% seen once; the top ten hold approximately 12%. The starting material was PBMCs from blood, obtained 35 to 45 days after vaccination. This TCR was recovered from a man aged 50 to 60 who received an inactivated influenza vaccine.

The CDR3 DNA is TGCAGTGCTAGAGGGACAGGGGGCGAATACGAGCAGTACTTC. Translated, it gives CSARGTGGEYEQYF. The chain carries TRBV20-1 and TRBJ2-7; TRBD1 matches 11 bases. The germline V gene has CDR1 DFQATT and CDR2 SNEGSKA (reference sequence). With 1 base clipped from V and 4 bases from J, the junction kept 3 bases outside the gene matches. This CDR3 spans 14 amino acids.